This passage covers 14 T cell receptor beta chains from one sample sequenced in a study of Ad26.COV2.S vaccination and SARS-CoV-2 variants. TCRdb's table, derived via immunoSEQ multiplex PCR, lists solely in-frame clones and lacks some. The sample contains 300,000 to 350,000 clones, 86% of which appear only once. Noted treatment: some 20 received Ad26.COV2.S at low or high dose, single or two shots; 5 received placebo; per-sample allocation not given. The samples date from day 63 after the first vaccine or placebo injection. The specimen was peripheral blood, collected in a trial of Ad26.COV2.S vaccine versus placebo. The source of these receptors is a person aged 18-60 years who received the Ad26.COV2.S COVID-19 vaccine or a placebo.

The genes are TRBV4-3 and TRBJ2-1, with D unresolved. The V gene's germline CDR1 is LGHNA and CDR2 YSLEER. Between the trimmed V and J ends, which lost 0 bases and 8 bases, there was a span of 26 bases. The CDR3 has 19 residues. CDR3 residues: CASSQEPPHPTVGIYEQFF. The CDR3 DNA sequence: TGCGCCAGCAGCCAAGAGCCACCGCATCCAACCGTGGGAATCTATGAGCAGTTCTTC.

The chain carries TRBV2 and TRBJ1-3; perhaps TRBD1 as D (5 bases). CDR1 and CDR2 from the germline V gene are SNHLY and FYNNEI. Trimming took 4 bases from V and 1 from J, leaving 14 bases between them. The CDR3 contains 16 residues. The DNA for the CDR3 is TGTGCCAGCAGTGTAAACAGGATTCTTTCTGGAAACACCATATATTTT. Amino acid sequence: CASSVNRILSGNTIYF.

This clone showed up just once. The chain is built from TRBV6-5 and TRBJ1-3; 7 nucleotides agree with TRBD1. Trimming at V came to 2 bases and at J to 1 base, leaving 2 bases not matched to a gene. The CDR3 is made up of 15 amino acids. Germline V gene sequence: CDR1 MNHEY, CDR2 SVGAGI. DNA of the CDR3: TGTGCCAGCAGTTACGCAGGGGGGTCTGGAAACACCATATATTTT. It encodes CASSYAGGSGNTIYF.

The chain has TRBV5-4 and TRBJ2-7; 10 bases align to TRBD1. CDR1 and CDR2 from the germline V gene are SGHNT and YYREEE (reference sequence). Trimming cost V 0 bases and J 4 bases; bases outside gene matches: 1. This CDR3 spans 14 amino acids. CDR3 region: CASSLGTGGYEQYF. In nucleotides, the CDR3 is TGTGCCAGCAGCTTGGGGACAGGGGGATACGAGCAGTACTTC.

This clone was detected only a few times. The V call is TRBV18, the J call TRBJ2-5; D may correspond to TRBD1 or TRBD2 (5 bases each). CDR1 is KGHSH, CDR2 LQKENI, per germline. CDR3 length: 13 amino acids. V was shortened by 8 bases and J by 2 bases, with 12 bases between the two germline ends. The CDR3 spells CASTRDQQETQYF. In DNA form, the CDR3 reads TGTGCCAGCACCCGGGACCAACAAGAGACCCAGTACTTC.

V and J are TRBV18 and TRBJ2-7, with D perhaps matching TRBD1 or TRBD2 (5 bases each). The V gene lost 7 bases and the J gene lost 0 bases, with 10 bases spanning the gap. Per the germline V gene, CDR1 is KGHSH and CDR2 is LQKENI. The CDR3 extends over 13 amino acids. The CDR3 DNA sequence: TGTGCCAGCTTTTCCGGGACCTCCTACGAGCAGTACTTC. Its protein product is CASFSGTSYEQYF.

This clone showed up just once. The chain uses TRBV7-2 and TRBJ1-5; 7 nucleotides align to TRBD1. The V and J ends lost 5 bases and 7 bases, in that order; junction bases with no gene match: 8. Germline loops: CDR1 SGHTA, CDR2 FQGNSA. The CDR3 is 14 amino acids. CDR3 bases: TGTGCCAGCAGCCTTACAGGGGTGAGGCAGCCCCAGCATTTT. It yields the protein CASSLTGVRQPQHF.

The gene calls are TRBV6-5 and TRBJ1-4; TRBD1 matches at 8 bases. The CDR3 consists of 14 residues. Germline V gene sequence: CDR1 MNHEY, CDR2 SVGAGI. After removal of 6 bases from V and 7 bases from J, the junction contained 7 bases not matched to a gene. The CDR3 here is CASRRSGGGEKLFF. In DNA form, the CDR3 reads TGTGCCAGCAGGAGGTCAGGGGGCGGTGAAAAACTGTTTTTT.

A note on this clone: This specimen includes other DNA sequences encoding the same CDR3. This CDR3 reads CASSPSGPGELFF. CDR3 sequence (DNA): TGTGCCAGCTCACCCTCTGGTCCCGGGGAGCTGTTTTTT. The V call is TRBV18, the J call TRBJ2-2; D is uncertain. Germline CDR1 reads KGHSH; CDR2 reads LQKENI. Trimming removed 3 bases at V and 6 bases at J, with 8 bases between. CDR3 length: 13 residues.

The rearrangement joins TRBV2 to TRBJ2-2; D is possibly TRBD2 (7 bases). Trimming removed 7 bases at V and 6 bases at J, with 18 bases between. The germline V gene has CDR1 SNHLY and CDR2 FYNNEI. The CDR3 is 15 amino acids. This chain's CDR3 is CASTATRGGPGELFF. The CDR3 region has the DNA TGTGCCAGCACTGCGACTAGGGGGGGGCCCGGGGAGCTGTTTTTT.

This chain connects TRBV7-2 to TRBJ1-3, with 9 bases identical to TRBD1. Germline V gene data show CDR1 as SGHTA and CDR2 as FQGNSA. The CDR3 has 18 residues. Unmatched junction bases numbered 8, after V lost 1 base and J lost 1 base. CDR3 nucleotide sequence: TGTGCCAGCAGCTTAGTATGGGACAGGGTGACATCTGGAAACACCATATATTTT. Its translation: CASSLVWDRVTSGNTIYF.

This chain joins TRBV18 and TRBJ2-2; TRBD2 matches at 14 bases. CDR1 and CDR2 from the germline V gene are KGHSH and LQKENI. Germline trimming cut 8 bases from V and 6 bases from J; bases unmatched to any gene: 5. This CDR3 has 15 amino acids. The CDR3 DNA follows: TGTGCCAGCCGGGGACTAGCGGGGGCATCCGGGGAGCTGTTTTTT. Its protein product is CASRGLAGASGELFF.

V is TRBV6-5 and J is TRBJ1-2, with a possible D match to TRBD1 (5 bases). This CDR3 has 13 residues. The V gene lost 5 bases and the J gene lost 7 bases, with 14 bases spanning the gap. Germline-derived CDR1 and CDR2 are MNHEY and SVGAGI. The CDR3 nucleotides read TGTGCCAGCAGTATGACGGGGGTTAGTGGCTACACCTTC. Translated: CASSMTGVSGYTF.

This clone was counted a few times. J is TRBJ1-1 and V is TRBV6-4; D remains unclear. Trimming cost V 9 bases and J 4 bases, with 15 bases left between them. The CDR3 extends over 13 amino acids. Germline CDR1 reads MRHNA; CDR2 reads SNTAGT. This CDR3 reads CARGRPGITEAFF. The CDR3 coding sequence is TGTGCCAGAGGGAGGCCGGGTATCACTGAAGCTTTCTTT.